This T cell receptor beta chain was profiled in a study of cytomegalovirus exposure and HLA in healthy donors (TCRdb year 2017). The study in broad terms: According to an earlier analysis of several hundred of the donors, 150 million to 200 million T cells yielded some 110 million unique TCR beta sequences and roughly 280 Gb of sequence data. An early release covering roughly 600 HLA-typed donors comprised 300 to 350 gigabases of sequencing data and 85 million or so unique TCR sequences. Of the roughly 400 genotyped donors, approximately 83% fell in the genetic ancestry cluster associated with self-reported Caucasian donors. The study aimed to test whether cataloging public T cell receptors could reveal signatures of past pathogen exposure. Using immunosequencing, the study profiled T cell repertoires from 550 to 750 subjects and related those repertoires to cytomegalovirus serostatus. Along with the roughly 700-subject first cohort, a separate validation cohort of around 120 different subjects was used. High-throughput TCR immunosequencing, statistical association of individual TCRs with disease status, and machine learning were combined to predict cytomegalovirus infection status. A later analysis re-analyzed previously published TCR beta repertoires from approximately 670 donors and added high-resolution HLA genotyping to study TCR occurrence patterns. Rather than using new phenotypic data, the later analysis identified candidate immune exposures from TCR beta sequences and from how often those sequences occurred across donors. An earlier analysis of nearly 600 of the donors applied high-throughput TCR beta sequencing to assess whether each TCR beta V gene segment acted as functional or pseudogenic. Alongside the repertoire data, information on donor age, sex, ethnicity and CMV serostatus was compiled. In a later genetic analysis, genome-wide SNP genotypes for 398 of the 666 donors were used, and that subset was treated as a discovery cohort. Every discovery cohort repertoire had been produced on one sequencing platform. Both class I and class II loci were covered by HLA typing, at four-digit resolution. The number of typed donors differed by locus: roughly 620-630 for A, B, C, DRB1 and DQB1; approximately 520 for DQA1; 606 for DPA1; and some 470 for DPB1. About 5 DR-DQ haplotypes were handled as single units for association and clustering, since linkage in the cohort was strong. Among 398 genotyped donors of the cohort, an average of about 240,000 unique TCR beta nucleotide sequences was sequenced per donor, of which 15% to 20% were non-productive. Study-wide findings and limitations: In vitro tests confirmed that a few of the cytomegalovirus-associated TCR beta chains recognize cytomegalovirus antigens. A total of 164 TCR beta chains were listed by the study as associated with cytomegalovirus. The only immune exposure information available for the cohort was CMV serostatus. The 87-base-pair reads could not distinguish some IMGT-functional V segments, including TRBV6-2 and TRBV6-3, so those segments were excluded. Compared with equally common non-associated chains, HLA-associated TCR beta chains in a later analysis were more clonally expanded and had lower generation probabilities. While some public TCRs were present in many individuals, most TCR sequences turned up only very rarely across donors. In a later analysis, most CMV-associated TCR beta chains were found to appear HLA-restricted, with HLA associations seemingly driven largely by CMV exposure. In an earlier analysis of some 500 of the donors, most TCR beta V segments were observed in productive rearrangements about 87% or about 30% of the time, broadly matching IMGT annotations. Presence/absence analyses assumed roughly uniform sequencing depth across donors, an assumption that may not hold. When HLA alleles, especially DR and DQ, strongly co-occurred, attributing TCR associations to individual alleles was difficult. A cluster of highly shared sequence variants was judged likely to represent a technical artifact of the sequencing pipeline. A further reported finding was that TCR beta sequences accurately predicted the HLA-A and HLA-B alleles for most subjects in the first cohort. A later genetic analysis associated a missense DCLRE1C variant with V-gene and J-gene trimming of TCR beta chains, and an independent cohort replicated the association. The earlier analysis of 587 of the donors excluded roughly 17 rarely observed V segments, including chromosome 9 orphons, because counts were too low. In both the original and validation cohorts, the classifier was reported to diagnose cytomegalovirus status with high specificity and sensitivity. Specific HLA alleles were associated with over 15,000 TCR beta sequences at a false discovery rate of 0.05 in a later analysis. Correlated functional status among segregating V segments might reflect linkage disequilibrium, but an unknown experimental factor could not be ruled out. A later genetic analysis reported fewer N-insertions in productive TCRs among donors in an Asian-associated ancestry cluster than the roughly 670-donor mean. In a later analysis, the rate of TCR association differed among HLA loci, with DRB1 alleles having the most associated TCRs and HLA-C alleles having the fewest. The authors suggested that the approach could potentially be generalized to other disease states and immunological phenotypes. This cohort had only TCR beta chains sequenced, and the lack of alpha or paired-chain data limited which features could be detected. A later analysis reported that several top co-occurrence clusters appeared linked to parvovirus B19, influenza, CMV and Epstein-Barr virus. HLA typing was unavailable for some donors at each locus, so association tests used only the typed subset.

Worth noting for this clone: Its cognate antigen has yet to be identified. Mismatch with germline at one junction end may stem from a read error.

The library was produced with the immunoSEQ multiplex PCR assay. For the multiplex PCR, a mixture combining 60 forward primers for TCR Vbeta segments and 13 reverse primers for TCR Jbeta segments was used. A multiplex PCR assay on genomic DNA amplified the CDR3 region of rearranged TCR beta genes. The amplified TCR beta libraries were sequenced on the Illumina HiSeq System as 87-base-pair reads. The study's own analysis went as follows. Across the 700 or so repertoires, a later analysis counted some 81 million unique TCR beta chains, some 11 million of which were shared by at least two donors. Raw reads were error-corrected and collapsed into unique sequences with a nearest-neighbor algorithm that merged closely related sequences to remove PCR and sequencing errors. CDR3 sequences were aligned to IMGT reference sequences to assign V, D and J gene segments. For a sequence to be retained, a match of at least six nucleotides was required to both a V gene segment and a J gene segment. A rearrangement counted as productive if the CDR3 had no stop codons and remained in frame with V and J, and every other rearrangement counted as non-productive. Following IMGT convention, CDR3 was defined as the stretch from the second conserved V-encoded cysteine to the conserved J-encoded phenylalanine. The earlier analysis of approximately 500 of the donors excluded sequences that lacked an unambiguous match to a single V gene segment. In an earlier analysis of almost 600 of the donors, a V segment was called functional when productive rearrangements were above 56.7%, and segregating when the standard deviation between donors exceeded 5%. A statistical classification framework was built for diagnosing cytomegalovirus status from the catalog of TCR beta chain sequences. In a later analysis, TCR nucleotide sequences were compared against IMGT/GENE-DB human TR gene sequences so that V and J genes could be assigned. A later analysis assigned CDR3 sequences and most-parsimonious VDJ recombination scenarios with the TCRdist pipeline. A later analysis defined each TCR beta chain by its CDR3 amino acid sequence plus V-gene family, and excluded reads lacking a unique V-gene family. As a way to deal with suspected cross-contamination and a sequencing artifact, a later analysis dropped approximately 570 nucleotide sequences that were highly shared and had low generation probability. A later analysis calculated a clonal expansion index for each public chain from normalized within-repertoire ranks of inferred template counts. In a later analysis, generation probabilities were computed using a VDJ recombination model fitted to out-of-frame rearrangements, and the results were checked against IGoR. Hypergeometric tests were used in a later analysis to score TCR-TCR, TCR-HLA and TCR-CMV co-occurrence, with a repertoire-size bias correction applied to the TCR pairs. False discovery rates were estimated in a later analysis by permuting HLA or CMV assignments 20 times. In a later analysis, co-occurring TCRs were grouped using DBSCAN, with TCRdist sequence similarity added in when clustering inside HLA-allele-positive subsets. Repertoires with fewer than 30,000 or more than 120,000 public chains were left out of co-occurrence clustering, as were a handful of repertoires with anomalous nucleotide sharing. The table was pulled from immuneACCESS by TCRdb, which kept in-frame rearrangements only. Such tables lose some clones; where checked, under half of the loss comes from unresolved V genes, and the rest has no known cause. Clone size and V and J calls were adopted from that table, with D and trimming inferred from the DNA. The sample records 74,000 or so clones, around 80% of which are singletons. Clones ranked in the top ten supply 2.5% to 3% of the sample.

The cohort comprised 670 or so healthy bone marrow donors. All cohort members were sampled while nominally healthy, although unrecorded immune exposures were likely present. The donor tested CMV seropositive, placing the donor among the 289 seropositive members of the cohort. Every donor gave a peripheral blood sample, and the peripheral blood mononuclear cells from that sample were used for TCR beta sequencing. The Qiagen DNeasy Blood Extraction Kit was used to extract genomic DNA from the blood cell samples. The CDR3 measures 16 amino acids from cysteine to phenylalanine. Only CDR3 DNA remains: 48 bases, in frame from the first base. CDR1 and CDR2, per the germline V gene, are SNHLY and FYNNEI.

The V and J segments used are TRBV2 and TRBJ2-6, with 8 bases matching TRBD1. Sequencing used PBMCs. This TCR came from a man in his fifties or sixties in good health and CMV-seropositive. The CDR3: CASSGETGAGANGLTF. The DNA reads as follows: TGTGCCAGCAGTGGGGAGACAGGGGCTGGGGCCAACGGCCTGACTTTC.